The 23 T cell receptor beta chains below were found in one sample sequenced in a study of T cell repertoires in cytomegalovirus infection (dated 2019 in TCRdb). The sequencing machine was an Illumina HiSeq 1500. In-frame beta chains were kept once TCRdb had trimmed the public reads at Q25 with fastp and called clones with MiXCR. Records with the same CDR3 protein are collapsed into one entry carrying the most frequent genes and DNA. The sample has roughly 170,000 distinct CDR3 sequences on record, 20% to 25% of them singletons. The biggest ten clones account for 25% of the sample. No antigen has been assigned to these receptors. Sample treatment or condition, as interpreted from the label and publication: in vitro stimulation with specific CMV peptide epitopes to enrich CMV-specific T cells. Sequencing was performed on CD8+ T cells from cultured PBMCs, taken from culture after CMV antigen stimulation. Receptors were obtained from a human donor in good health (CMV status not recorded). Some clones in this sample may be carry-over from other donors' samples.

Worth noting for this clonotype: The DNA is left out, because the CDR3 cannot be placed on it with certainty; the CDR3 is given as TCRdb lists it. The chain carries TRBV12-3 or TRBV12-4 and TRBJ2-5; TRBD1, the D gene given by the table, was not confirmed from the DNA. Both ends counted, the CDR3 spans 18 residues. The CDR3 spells CASSLIGGTGGFLETQYF.

This CDR3 is CASSPRQGLNEQFF. The CDR3 DNA is TGTGCCAGCAGTCCCCGGCAGGGTCTCAATGAGCAGTTCTTC. J is TRBJ2-1 and V is TRBV27, with a tentative D call TRBD1 (5 bases). V was trimmed by 5 bases and J by 6 bases, leaving 14 bases between them. Germline V CDR1 and CDR2: MNHEY, SMNVEV (reference sequence). This CDR3 has 14 amino acids.

CDR3 sequence: CATSSVGFTDTQYF. The DNA of the CDR3 is TGTGCCACCAGTAGTGTGGGATTCACAGATACGCAGTATTTT. The chain combines TRBV15 with TRBJ2-3; D unresolved. V gave up 6 bases and J gave up 2 bases, with 12 bases separating them. The germline V gene has CDR1 LNHNV and CDR2 YYDKDF (reference sequence). This CDR3 spans 14 amino acids.

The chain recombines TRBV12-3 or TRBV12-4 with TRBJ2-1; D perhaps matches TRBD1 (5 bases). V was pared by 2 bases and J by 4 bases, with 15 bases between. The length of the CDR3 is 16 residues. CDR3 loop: CASSLFGAVRYNEQFF. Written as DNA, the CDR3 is TGTGCCAGCAGTTTATTTGGGGCAGTACGATACAATGAGCAGTTCTTC.

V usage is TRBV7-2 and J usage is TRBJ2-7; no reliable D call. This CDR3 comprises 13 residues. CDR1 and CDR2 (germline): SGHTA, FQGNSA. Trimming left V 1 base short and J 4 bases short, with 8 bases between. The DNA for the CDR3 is TGTGCCAGCAGCTTAGATATCCAGTACGAGCAGTACTTC. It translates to CASSLDIQYEQYF.

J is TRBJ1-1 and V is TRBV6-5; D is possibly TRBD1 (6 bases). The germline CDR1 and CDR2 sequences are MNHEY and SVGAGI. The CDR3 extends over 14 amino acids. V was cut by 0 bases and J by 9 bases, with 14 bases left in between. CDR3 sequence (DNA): TGTGCCAGCAGTTACTCATTCGAGCAGGGGAAAGCTTTCTTT. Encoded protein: CASSYSFEQGKAFF.

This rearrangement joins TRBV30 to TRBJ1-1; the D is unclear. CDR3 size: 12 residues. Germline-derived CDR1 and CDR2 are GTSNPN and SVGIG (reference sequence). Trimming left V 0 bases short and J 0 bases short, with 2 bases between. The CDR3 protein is CAWSVMNTEAFF. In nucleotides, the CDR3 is TGTGCCTGGAGTGTCATGAACACTGAAGCTTTCTTT.

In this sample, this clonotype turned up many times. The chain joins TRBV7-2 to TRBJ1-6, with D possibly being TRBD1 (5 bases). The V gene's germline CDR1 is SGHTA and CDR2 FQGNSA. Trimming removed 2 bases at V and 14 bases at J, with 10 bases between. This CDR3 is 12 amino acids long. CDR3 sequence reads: CASSLRQGTLHF. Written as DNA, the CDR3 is TGTGCCAGCAGCTTAAGGCAGGGCACCCTCCACTTT.

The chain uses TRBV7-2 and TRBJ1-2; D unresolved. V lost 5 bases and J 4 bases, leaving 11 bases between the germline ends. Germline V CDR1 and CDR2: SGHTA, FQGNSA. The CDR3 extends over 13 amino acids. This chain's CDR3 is CASSAGGLYGYTF. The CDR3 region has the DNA TGTGCCAGCAGCGCCGGTGGCCTCTATGGCTACACCTTC.

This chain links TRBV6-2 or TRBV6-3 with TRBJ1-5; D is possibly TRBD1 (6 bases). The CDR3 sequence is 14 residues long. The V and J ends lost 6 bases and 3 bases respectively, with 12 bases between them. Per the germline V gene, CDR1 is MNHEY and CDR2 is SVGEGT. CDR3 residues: CASRQGLSNQPQHF. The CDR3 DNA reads TGTGCCAGCAGACAGGGACTCTCCAATCAGCCCCAGCATTTT.

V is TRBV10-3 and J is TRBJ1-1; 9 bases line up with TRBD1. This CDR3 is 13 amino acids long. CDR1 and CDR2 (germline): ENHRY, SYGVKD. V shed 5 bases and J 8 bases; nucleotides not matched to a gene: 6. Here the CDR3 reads CAISQDRGWEAFF. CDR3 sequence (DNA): TGTGCCATCAGTCAAGACAGGGGGTGGGAAGCTTTCTTT.

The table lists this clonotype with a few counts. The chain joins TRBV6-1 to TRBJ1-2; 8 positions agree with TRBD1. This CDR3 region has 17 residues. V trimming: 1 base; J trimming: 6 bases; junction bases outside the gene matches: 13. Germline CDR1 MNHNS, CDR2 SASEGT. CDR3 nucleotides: TGTGCCAGCAGTGAAGACTTGAGGCAGGGGGCAGTAGATGGCTACACCTTC. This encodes CASSEDLRQGAVDGYTF.

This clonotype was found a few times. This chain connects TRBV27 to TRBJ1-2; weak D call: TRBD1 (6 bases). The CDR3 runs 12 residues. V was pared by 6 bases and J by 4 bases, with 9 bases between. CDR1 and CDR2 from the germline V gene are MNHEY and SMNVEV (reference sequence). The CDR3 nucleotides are TGTGCCAGCAGCAGGGGAGGCTATGGCTACACCTTC. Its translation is CASSRGGYGYTF.

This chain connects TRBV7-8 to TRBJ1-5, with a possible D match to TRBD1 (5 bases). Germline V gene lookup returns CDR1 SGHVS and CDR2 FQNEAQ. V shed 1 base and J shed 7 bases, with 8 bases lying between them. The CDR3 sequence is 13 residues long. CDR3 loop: CASSLETDQPQHF. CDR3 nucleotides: TGTGCCAGCAGCTTAGAGACAGACCAGCCCCAGCATTTT.

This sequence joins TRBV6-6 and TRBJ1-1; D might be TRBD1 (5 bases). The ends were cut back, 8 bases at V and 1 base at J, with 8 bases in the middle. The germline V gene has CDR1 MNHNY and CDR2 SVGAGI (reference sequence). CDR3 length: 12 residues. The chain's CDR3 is CASGAENTEAFF. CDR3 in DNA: TGTGCCAGCGGGGCAGAGAACACTGAAGCTTTCTTT.

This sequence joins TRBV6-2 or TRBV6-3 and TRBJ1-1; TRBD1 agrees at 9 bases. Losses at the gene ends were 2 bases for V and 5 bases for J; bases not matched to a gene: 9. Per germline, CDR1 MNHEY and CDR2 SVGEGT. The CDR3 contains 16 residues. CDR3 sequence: CASSYPVTGGGTEAFF. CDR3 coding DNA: TGTGCCAGCAGTTACCCCGTCACAGGGGGCGGAACTGAAGCTTTCTTT.

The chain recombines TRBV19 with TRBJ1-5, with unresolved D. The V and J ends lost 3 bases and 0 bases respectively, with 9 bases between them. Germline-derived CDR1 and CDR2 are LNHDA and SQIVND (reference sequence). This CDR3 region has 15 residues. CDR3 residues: CASSIADNSNQPQHF. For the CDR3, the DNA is TGTGCCAGTAGTATCGCCGATAATAGCAATCAGCCCCAGCATTTT.

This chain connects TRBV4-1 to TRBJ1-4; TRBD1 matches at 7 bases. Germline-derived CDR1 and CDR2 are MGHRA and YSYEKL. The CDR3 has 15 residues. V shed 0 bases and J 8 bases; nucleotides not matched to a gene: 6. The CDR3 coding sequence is TGCGCCAGCAGCCAAGAGACAGGGTATTGGGAAAAACTGTTTTTT. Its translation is CASSQETGYWEKLFF.

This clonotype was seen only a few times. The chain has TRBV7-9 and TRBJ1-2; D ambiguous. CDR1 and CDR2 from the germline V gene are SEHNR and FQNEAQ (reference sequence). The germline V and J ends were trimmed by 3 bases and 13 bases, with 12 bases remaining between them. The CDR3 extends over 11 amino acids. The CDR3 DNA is TGTGCCAGCAGCTTTAGTATAACTCTCACCTTC. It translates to CASSFSITLTF.

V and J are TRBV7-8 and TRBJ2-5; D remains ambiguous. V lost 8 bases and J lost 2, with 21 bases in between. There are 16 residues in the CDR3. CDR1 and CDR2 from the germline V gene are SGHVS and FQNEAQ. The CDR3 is CASRSHGRPDQETQYF. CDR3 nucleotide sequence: TGTGCCAGCCGTTCTCACGGACGTCCGGATCAAGAGACCCAGTACTTC. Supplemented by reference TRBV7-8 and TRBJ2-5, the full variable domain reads GAGVSQSPRYKVAKRGQDVALRCDPISGHVSLFWYQQALGQGPEFLTYFQNEAQLDKSGLPSDRFFAERPEGSVSTLKIQRTQQEDSAVYLCASRSHGRPDQETQYFGPGTRLLVL.

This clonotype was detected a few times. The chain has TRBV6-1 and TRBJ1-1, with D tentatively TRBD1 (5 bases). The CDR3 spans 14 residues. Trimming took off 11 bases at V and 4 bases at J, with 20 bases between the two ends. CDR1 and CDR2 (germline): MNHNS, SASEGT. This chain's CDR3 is CASSLEGLGTEAFF. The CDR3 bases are TGTGCCTCCTCTTTGGAGGGGCTAGGCACTGAAGCTTTCTTT.

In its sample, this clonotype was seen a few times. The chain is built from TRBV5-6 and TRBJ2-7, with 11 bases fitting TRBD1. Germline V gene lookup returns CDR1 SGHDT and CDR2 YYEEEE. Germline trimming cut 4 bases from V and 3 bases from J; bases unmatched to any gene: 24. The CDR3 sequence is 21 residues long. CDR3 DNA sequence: TGTGCCAGCAGCCCTACCGACCCGCGGACAGGGGGCAACCACAATTACTACGAGCAGTACTTC. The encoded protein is CASSPTDPRTGGNHNYYEQYF.

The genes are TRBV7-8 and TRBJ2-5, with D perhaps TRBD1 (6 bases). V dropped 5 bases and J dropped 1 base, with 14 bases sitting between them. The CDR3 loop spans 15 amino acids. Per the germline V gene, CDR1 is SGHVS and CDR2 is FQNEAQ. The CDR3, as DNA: TGTGCCAGCAGCCGGCCCACGGACAGCCAAGAGACCCAGTACTTC. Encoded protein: CASSRPTDSQETQYF.